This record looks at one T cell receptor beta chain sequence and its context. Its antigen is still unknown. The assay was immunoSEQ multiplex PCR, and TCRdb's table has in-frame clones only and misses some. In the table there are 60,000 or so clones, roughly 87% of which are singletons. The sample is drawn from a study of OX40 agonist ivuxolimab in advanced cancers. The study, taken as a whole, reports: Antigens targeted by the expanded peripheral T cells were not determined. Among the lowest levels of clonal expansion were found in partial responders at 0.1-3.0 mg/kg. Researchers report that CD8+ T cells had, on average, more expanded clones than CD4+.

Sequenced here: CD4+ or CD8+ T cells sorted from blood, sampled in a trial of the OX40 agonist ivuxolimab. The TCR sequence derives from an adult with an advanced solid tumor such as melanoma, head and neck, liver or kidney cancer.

The CDR3 nucleotides are TGTGCCAGCAGGGAACGACGGGGCGAGCAGTACTTC. Protein sequence: CASRERRGEQYF. The chain couples TRBV13 to TRBJ2-7; the D gene is possibly TRBD2 (5 bases). The CDR3 loop spans 12 amino acids. The V and J ends lost 6 bases and 6 bases respectively, with 12 bases between them. The germline CDR1 and CDR2 sequences are PRHDT and FYEKMQ (reference sequence).